This entry is about one T cell receptor (beta chain). Its antigen is currently not known. Base qualities are not provided; no much larger clone lies one nucleotide away. The sample belongs to a study of post-analysis software for immune sequencing data (dated by TCRdb to the mid-2010s). Some background on the complete study: Recorded disease courses included relapsing-remitting, secondary progressive and progressive-relapsing multiple sclerosis, with some patients lacking subtype annotation. Patient repertoires were compared against roughly 12 previously published healthy control repertoires from donors aged about 6 to 26 years. A subset of samples was prepared in parallel using single-end sample barcoding, then pooled and co-amplified after Illumina adapter ligation.

The CDR1 and CDR2 encoded by the germline V gene are SGHAT and FQNNGV. Its CDR3 holds 16 amino acids, cysteine through phenylalanine. Only CDR3 DNA is held: 48 bases, read in frame from base 1. Unmatched junction bases come to 10, with V trimmed by 4 bases and J by 5 bases. To demonstrate the VDJtools post-analysis software, the study profiled TCR beta repertoires from the peripheral blood of about 13 young patients with multiple sclerosis. The multiple sclerosis patients were children and adolescents ranging in age from roughly 6 to 15 years. General findings and caveats noted by the study authors: About 5 TRBV segments, including TRBV5-6, TRBV5-1 and TRBV20-1, were significantly more frequent in patients than controls. The multiple sclerosis patient group was slightly younger than the control group. Direct clustering with F measure revealed strong co-clustering of samples prepared in the same batch, which led to a batch-effect correction. Multiple sclerosis patients had significantly lower normalized Chao1 diversity than controls, a result that suggests substantial peripheral T-cell clonal expansion.

The method was PCR. TCRdb names Illumina HiSeq 2500 as the instrument used. Unique molecular identifiers were incorporated into TCR beta cDNA libraries to reduce PCR and sequencing biases. Some 500,000 cDNA molecules were obtained for every 1 to 10 million input T cells, so each molecule roughly corresponded to one T cell. The patient libraries were prepared and sequenced with the same protocol used for the earlier healthy control dataset. Samples belonging to the same batch were prepared together, multiplexed and sequenced on a shared HiSeq lane. Regarding the original processing steps: Raw barcoded reads were processed with MIGEC, and single-read molecular identifier groups were discarded before consensus assembly and CDR3 extraction. Clonotype tables were post-analysed with VDJtools, and diversity was normalized by down-sampling all datasets to the smallest sample size. Repertoire overlap clustering matched CDR3 amino acid but not nucleotide sequences to correct batch-related cross-sample contamination. TCRdb reworked the public reads: Q25 trimming with fastp, MiXCR clone assembly, productive beta chains retained. Rows are combined by CDR3 protein, so each entry shows the most common genes and DNA. Clone size and V and J calls follow TCRdb, not the original study. The sample table records about 820,000 distinct CDR3 sequences; roughly 50% of these occur just once. Of the sample, roughly 4.4% falls within the top ten clones.

The V gene is TRBV11-2 and the J gene is TRBJ1-2; 10 central bases correspond to TRBD1. The sequenced sample consisted of blood. This sequence originates from a girl aged 10 to 17 with multiple sclerosis. The CDR3 protein is CASSYPGTGESYGYTF. The nucleotides read TGTGCCAGCAGCTACCCCGGGACAGGGGAATCGTATGGCTACACCTTC.